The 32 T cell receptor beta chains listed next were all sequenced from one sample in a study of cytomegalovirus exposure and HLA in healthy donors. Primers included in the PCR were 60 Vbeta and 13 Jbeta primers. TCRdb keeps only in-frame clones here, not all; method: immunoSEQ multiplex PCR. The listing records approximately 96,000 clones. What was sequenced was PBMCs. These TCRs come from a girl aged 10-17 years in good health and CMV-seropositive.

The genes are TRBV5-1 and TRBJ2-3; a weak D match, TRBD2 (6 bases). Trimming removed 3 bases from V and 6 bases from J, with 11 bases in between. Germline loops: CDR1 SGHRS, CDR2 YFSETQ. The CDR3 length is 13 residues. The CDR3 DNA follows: TGCGCCAGCAGCTACCGGAGCGGGGATACGCAGTATTTT. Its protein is CASSYRSGDTQYF.

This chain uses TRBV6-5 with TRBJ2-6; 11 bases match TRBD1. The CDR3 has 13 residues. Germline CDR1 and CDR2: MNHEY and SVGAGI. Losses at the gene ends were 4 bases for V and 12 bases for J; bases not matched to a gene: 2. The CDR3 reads CASSSGTGGVLTF. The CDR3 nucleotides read TGTGCCAGCAGTTCCGGGACAGGGGGCGTCCTGACTTTC.

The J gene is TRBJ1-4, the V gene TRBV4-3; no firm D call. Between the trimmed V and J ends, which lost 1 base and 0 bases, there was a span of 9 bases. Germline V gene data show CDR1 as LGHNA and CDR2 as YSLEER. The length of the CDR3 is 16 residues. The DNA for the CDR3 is TGCGCCAGCAGCCAAGGTGTGGCTGCAACTAATGAAAAACTGTTTTTT. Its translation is CASSQGVAATNEKLFF.

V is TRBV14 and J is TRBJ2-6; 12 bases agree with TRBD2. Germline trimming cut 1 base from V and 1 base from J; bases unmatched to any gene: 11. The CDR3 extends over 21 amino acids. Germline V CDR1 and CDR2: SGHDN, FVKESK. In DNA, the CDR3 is TGTGCCAGCAGCCAAGTAGGACGGCTAGCGGGGGGGCGTTCTGGGGCCAACGTCCTGACTTTC. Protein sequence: CASSQVGRLAGGRSGANVLTF.

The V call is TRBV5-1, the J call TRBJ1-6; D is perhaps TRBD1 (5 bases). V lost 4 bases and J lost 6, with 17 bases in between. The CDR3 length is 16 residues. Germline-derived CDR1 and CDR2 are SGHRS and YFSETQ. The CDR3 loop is CASSPSRQQGNSPLHF. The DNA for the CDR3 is TGCGCCAGCAGCCCTTCCCGACAGCAGGGTAATTCACCCCTCCACTTT.

DNA of the CDR3: TGTGCCAGCAGTTTAATCCCAGGGGGCGTGGGGGAGACCCAGTACTTC. The encoded protein is CASSLIPGGVGETQYF. The V gene is TRBV27, the J gene TRBJ2-5; 8 nucleotides line up with TRBD1. The V gene's germline CDR1 is MNHEY and CDR2 SMNVEV (reference sequence). V was clipped by 2 bases and J by 5 bases; unmatched bases: 10. This CDR3 has 16 residues.

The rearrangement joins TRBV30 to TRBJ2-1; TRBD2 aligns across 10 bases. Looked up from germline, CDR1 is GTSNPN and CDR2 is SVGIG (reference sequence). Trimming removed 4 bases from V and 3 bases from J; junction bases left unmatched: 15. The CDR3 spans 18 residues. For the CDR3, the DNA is TGTGCCTGGAACGGTTGGTCTAGCGGGGGCCCTTACTACAATGAGCAGTTCTTC. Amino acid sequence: CAWNGWSSGGPYYNEQFF.

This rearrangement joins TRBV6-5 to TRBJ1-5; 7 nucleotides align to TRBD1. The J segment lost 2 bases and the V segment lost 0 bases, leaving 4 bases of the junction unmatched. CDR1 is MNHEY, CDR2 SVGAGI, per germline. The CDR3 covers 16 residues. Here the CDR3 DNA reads TGTGCCAGCAGTTACTCAGCAGGACAGGGCAATCAGCCCCAGCATTTT. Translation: CASSYSAGQGNQPQHF.

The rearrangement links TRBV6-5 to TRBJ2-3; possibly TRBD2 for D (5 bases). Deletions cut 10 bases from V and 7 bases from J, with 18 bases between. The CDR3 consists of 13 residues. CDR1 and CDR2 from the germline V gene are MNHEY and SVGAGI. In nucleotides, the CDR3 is TGTGCCACCGCGACCACCCGAGGGCATACGCAGTATTTT. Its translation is CATATTRGHTQYF.

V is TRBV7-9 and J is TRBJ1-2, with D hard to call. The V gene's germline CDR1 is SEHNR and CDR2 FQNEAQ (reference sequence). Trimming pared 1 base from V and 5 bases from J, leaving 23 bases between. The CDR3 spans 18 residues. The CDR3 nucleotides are TGTGCCAGCAGCTTAGATGTCGGAGGTCAGCCCGCCCAATATGGCTACACCTTC. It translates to CASSLDVGGQPAQYGYTF.

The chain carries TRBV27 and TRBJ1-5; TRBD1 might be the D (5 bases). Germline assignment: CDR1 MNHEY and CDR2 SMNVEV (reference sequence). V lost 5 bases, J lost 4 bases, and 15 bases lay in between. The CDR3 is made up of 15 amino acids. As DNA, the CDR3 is TGTGCCAGCAGTCCCCTTAGACAGTTTAATCAGCCCCAGCATTTT. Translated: CASSPLRQFNQPQHF.

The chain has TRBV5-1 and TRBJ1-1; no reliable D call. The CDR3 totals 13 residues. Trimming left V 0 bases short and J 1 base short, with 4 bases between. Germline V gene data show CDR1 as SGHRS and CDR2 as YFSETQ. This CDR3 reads CASSLGANTEAFF. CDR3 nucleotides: TGCGCCAGCAGCTTGGGGGCGAACACTGAAGCTTTCTTT. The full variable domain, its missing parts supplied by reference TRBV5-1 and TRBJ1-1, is KAGVTQTPRYLIKTRGQQVTLSCSPISGHRSVSWYQQTPGQGLQFLFEYFSETQRNKGNFPGRFSGRQFSNSRSEMNVSTLELGDSALYLCASSLGANTEAFFGQGTRLTVV.

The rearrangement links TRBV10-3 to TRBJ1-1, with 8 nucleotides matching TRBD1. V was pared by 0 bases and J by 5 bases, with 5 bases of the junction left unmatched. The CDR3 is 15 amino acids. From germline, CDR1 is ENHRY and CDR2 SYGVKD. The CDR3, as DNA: TGTGCCATCAGTGAGTCAGCAGGGGGCGAGACTGAAGCTTTCTTT. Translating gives CAISESAGGETEAFF.

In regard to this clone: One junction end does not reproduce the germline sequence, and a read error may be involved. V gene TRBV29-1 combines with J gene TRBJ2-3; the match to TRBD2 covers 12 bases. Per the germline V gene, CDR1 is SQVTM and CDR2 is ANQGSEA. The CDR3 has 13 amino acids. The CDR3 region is CSASGGARDKQYF. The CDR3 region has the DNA TGCAGCGCTAGCGGGGGGGCCCGAGATAAGCAGTATTTT.

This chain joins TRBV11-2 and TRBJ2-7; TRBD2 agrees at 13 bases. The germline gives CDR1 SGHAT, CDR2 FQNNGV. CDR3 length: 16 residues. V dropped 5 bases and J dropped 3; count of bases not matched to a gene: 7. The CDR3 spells CASSMTSGGSYYEQYV. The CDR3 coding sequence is TGTGCCAGCAGCATGACTAGCGGGGGGTCCTACTACGAGCAGTACGTC.

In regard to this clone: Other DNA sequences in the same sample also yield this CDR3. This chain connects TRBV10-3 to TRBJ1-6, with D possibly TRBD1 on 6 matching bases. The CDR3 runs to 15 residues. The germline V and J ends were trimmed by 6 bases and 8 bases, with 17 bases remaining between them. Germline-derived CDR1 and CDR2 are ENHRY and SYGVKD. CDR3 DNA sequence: TGTGCCATCAGGGGGGGGGCTGGAAGGGATTCACCCCTCCACTTT. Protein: CAIRGGAGRDSPLHF.

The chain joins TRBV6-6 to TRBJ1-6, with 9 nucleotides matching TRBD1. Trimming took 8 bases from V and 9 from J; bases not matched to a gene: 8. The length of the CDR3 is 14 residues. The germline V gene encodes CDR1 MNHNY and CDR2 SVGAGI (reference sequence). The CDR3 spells CASGRDRVASPLHF. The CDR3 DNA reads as TGTGCCAGCGGACGGGACAGGGTAGCTTCACCCCTCCACTTT.

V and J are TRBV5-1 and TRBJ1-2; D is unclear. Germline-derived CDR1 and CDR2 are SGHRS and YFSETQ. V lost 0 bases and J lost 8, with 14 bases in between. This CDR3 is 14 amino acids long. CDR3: CASSLGAGARGYTF. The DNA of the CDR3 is TGCGCCAGCAGCTTGGGCGCGGGAGCACGAGGCTACACCTTC. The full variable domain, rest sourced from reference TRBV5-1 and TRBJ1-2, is KAGVTQTPRYLIKTRGQQVTLSCSPISGHRSVSWYQQTPGQGLQFLFEYFSETQRNKGNFPGRFSGRQFSNSRSEMNVSTLELGDSALYLCASSLGAGARGYTFGSGTRLTVV.

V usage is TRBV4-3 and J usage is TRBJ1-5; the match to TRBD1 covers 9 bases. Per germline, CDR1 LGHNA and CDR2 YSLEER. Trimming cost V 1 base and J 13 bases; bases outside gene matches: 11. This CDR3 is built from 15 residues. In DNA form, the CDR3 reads TGCGCCAGCAGCCAAGGGTCCCGGGACAGGGAACAGCAGCATTTT. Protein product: CASSQGSRDREQQHF.

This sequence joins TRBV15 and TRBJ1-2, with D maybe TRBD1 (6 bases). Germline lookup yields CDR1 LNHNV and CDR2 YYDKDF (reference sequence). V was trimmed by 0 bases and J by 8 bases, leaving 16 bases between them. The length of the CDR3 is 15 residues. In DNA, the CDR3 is TGTGCCACCAGCAGAGATTGGGGGACAAGGGTCGGCTACACCTTC. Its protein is CATSRDWGTRVGYTF.

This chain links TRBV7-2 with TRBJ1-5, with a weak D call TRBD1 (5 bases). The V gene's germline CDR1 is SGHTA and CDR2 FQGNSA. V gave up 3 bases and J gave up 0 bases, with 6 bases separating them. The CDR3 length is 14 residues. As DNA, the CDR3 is TGTGCCAGCAGCTTGACAGTTAGCAATCAGCCCCAGCATTTT. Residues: CASSLTVSNQPQHF.

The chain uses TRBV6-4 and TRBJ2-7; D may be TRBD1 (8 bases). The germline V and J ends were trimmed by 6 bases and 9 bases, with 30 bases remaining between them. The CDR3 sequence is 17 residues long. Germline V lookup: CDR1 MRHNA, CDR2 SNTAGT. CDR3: CASRKDTGGDTSTRQYV. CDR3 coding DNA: TGTGCCAGCAGGAAAGACACAGGGGGGGACACTAGTACGAGGCAGTACGTC.

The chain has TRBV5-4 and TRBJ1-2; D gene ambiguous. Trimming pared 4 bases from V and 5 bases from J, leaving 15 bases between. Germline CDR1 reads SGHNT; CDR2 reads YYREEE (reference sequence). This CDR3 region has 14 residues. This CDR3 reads CASSLVERRYGYTF. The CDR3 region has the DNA TGTGCCAGCAGCCTGGTCGAGAGGCGTTATGGCTACACCTTC.

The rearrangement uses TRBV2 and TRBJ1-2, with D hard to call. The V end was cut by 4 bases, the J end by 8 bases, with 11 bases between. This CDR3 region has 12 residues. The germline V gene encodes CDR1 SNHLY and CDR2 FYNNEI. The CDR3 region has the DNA TGTGCCAGCAGTGGGACCGGGAGAGGCTACACCTTC. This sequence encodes CASSGTGRGYTF. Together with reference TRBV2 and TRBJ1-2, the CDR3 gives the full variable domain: EPEVTQTPSHQVTQMGQEVILRCVPISNHLYFYWYRQILGQKVEFLVSFYNNEISEKSEIFDDQFSVERPDGSNFTLKIRSTKLEDSAMYFCASSGTGRGYTFGSGTRLTVV.

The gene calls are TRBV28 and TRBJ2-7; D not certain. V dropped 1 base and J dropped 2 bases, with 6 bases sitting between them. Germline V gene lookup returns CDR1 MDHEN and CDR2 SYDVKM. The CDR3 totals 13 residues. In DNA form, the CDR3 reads TGTGCCAGCAGTTTATCGACAACCTACGAGCAGTACGTC. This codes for CASSLSTTYEQYV.

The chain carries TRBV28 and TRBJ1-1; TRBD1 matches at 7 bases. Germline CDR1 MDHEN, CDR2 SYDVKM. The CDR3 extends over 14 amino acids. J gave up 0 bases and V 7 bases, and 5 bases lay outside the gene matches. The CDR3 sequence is CASKEGAVNTEAFF. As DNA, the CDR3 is TGTGCCAGCAAGGAGGGGGCAGTGAACACTGAAGCTTTCTTT.

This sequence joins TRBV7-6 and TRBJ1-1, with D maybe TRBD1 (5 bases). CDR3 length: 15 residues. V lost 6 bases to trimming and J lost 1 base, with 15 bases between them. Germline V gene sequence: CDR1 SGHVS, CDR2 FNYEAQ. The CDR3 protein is CASRSIGGENTEAFF. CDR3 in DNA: TGTGCCAGCAGATCGATTGGGGGGGAGAACACTGAAGCTTTCTTT.

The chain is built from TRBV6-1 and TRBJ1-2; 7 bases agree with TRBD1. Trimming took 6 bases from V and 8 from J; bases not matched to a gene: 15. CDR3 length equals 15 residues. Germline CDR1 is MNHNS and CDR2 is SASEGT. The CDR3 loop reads CASRGDETGSRGYTF. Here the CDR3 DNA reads TGTGCCAGCAGGGGTGATGAGACAGGGTCGCGAGGCTACACCTTC.

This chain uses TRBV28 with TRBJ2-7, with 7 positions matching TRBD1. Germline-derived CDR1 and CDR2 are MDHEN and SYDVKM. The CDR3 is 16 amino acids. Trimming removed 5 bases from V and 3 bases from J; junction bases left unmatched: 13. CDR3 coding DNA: TGTGCCAGCAGTCGGTCCACAGGGGTCTTTCGCTACGAGCAGTACGTC. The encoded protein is CASSRSTGVFRYEQYV.

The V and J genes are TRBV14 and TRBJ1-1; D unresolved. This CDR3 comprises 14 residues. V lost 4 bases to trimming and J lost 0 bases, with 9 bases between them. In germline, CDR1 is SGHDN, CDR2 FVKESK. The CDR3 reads CASSPPGMNTEAFF. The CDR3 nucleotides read TGTGCCAGCAGCCCGCCGGGAATGAACACTGAAGCTTTCTTT.

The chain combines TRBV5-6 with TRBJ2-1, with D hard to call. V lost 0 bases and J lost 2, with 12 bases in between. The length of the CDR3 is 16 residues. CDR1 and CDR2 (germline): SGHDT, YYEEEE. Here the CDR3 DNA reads TGTGCCAGCAGCTTGGCCGGGTTCCCAGCCTACAATGAGCAGTTCTTC. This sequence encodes CASSLAGFPAYNEQFF.

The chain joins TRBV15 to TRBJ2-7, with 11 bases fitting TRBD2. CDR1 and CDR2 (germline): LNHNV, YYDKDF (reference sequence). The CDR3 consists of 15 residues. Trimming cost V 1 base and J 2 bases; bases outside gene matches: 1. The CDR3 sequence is CATSRVAGGPYEQYF. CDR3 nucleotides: TGTGCCACCAGCAGAGTAGCGGGGGGGCCCTACGAGCAGTACTTC.